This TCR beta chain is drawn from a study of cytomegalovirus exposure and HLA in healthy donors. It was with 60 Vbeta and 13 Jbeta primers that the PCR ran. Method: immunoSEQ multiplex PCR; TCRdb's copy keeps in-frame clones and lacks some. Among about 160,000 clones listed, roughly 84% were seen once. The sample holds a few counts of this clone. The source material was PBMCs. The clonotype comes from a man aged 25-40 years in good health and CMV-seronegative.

The CDR3 sequence is CASSVEGQGGYTF. In nucleotides, the CDR3 is TGTGCCAGCAGCGTAGAAGGACAGGGAGGCTACACCTTC. This chain joins TRBV9 and TRBJ1-2; 8 bases are a match to TRBD1. V lost 0 bases and J lost 8; bases outside the gene matches: 3. CDR3 length: 13 residues. Germline CDR1 reads SGDLS; CDR2 reads YYNGEE.